These 4 T cell receptor beta chains were sequenced from one sample in a study of early T cells in non-severe SARS-CoV-2 infection. TCRdb recomputed calls from the 5' RACE reads with MiXCR, one row per CDR3 protein. This sample yields some 77,000 distinct CDR3 sequences, of which more than 7.5% are seen a single time; about 4.8% belongs to the top ten. Source material: whole blood. All receptors come from an adult who was a healthcare worker with PCR-confirmed SARS-CoV-2 infection or an uninfected control (not recorded which).

This clonotype was seen at least ten times. The chain combines TRBV2 with TRBJ2-1; D is perhaps TRBD1 (6 bases). Germline CDR1 is SNHLY and CDR2 is FYNNEI. The V end lost 8 bases, the J end lost 3 bases, and 20 bases lay between the germline ends. This CDR3 region has 16 residues. CDR3 DNA sequence: TGTGCCAGCGACACAAACCTTACAGGGAGCTACAATGAGCAGTTCTTC. Translated: CASDTNLTGSYNEQFF.

Only a few counts were recorded for this clonotype. This sequence joins TRBV27 and TRBJ2-5; TRBD2 aligns across 11 bases. The CDR3 runs to 18 residues. From germline, CDR1 is MNHEY and CDR2 SMNVEV (reference sequence). V shed 0 bases and J 7 bases; nucleotides not matched to a gene: 13. Here the CDR3 reads CASSLSSSGRGKSWTQYF. CDR3 coding DNA: TGTGCCAGCAGTTTATCAAGTAGCGGGAGGGGGAAGAGCTGGACCCAGTACTTC.

The CDR3 here is CASSLGINTGELFF. The CDR3 bases are TGTGCCAGCAGCCTAGGGATCAACACCGGGGAGCTGTTTTTT. The gene calls are TRBV11-2 and TRBJ2-2; unclear D gene. The V end lost 5 bases, the J end lost 2 bases, and 9 bases lay between the germline ends. Germline CDR1 reads SGHAT; CDR2 reads FQNNGV. CDR3 length: 14 residues.

This clonotype was counted ten times or more. The gene calls are TRBV5-1 and TRBJ1-3, with no clear D. Trimming cost V 0 bases and J 0 bases, with 7 bases left between them. CDR1 is SGHRS, CDR2 YFSETQ, per germline. The length of the CDR3 is 15 residues. In nucleotides, the CDR3 is TGCGCCAGCAGCTTGGAGGGAAGCTCTGGAAACACCATATATTTT. Translated, it gives CASSLEGSSGNTIYF.